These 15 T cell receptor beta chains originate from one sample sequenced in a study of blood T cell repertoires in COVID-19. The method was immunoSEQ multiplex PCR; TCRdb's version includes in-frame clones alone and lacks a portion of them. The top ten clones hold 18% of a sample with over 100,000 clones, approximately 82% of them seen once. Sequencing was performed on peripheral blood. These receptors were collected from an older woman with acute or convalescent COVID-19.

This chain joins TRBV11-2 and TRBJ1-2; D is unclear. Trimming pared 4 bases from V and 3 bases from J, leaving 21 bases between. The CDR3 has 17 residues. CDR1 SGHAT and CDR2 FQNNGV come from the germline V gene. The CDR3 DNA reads TGTGCCAGCAGCTCCACCATTCGCGGCCCCGTCGACTATGGCTACACCTTC. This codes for CASSSTIRGPVDYGYTF.

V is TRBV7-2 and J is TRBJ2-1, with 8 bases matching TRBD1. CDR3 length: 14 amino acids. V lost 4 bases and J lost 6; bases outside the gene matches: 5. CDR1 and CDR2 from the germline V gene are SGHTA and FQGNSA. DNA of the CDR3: TGTGCCAGCAGCTCTTCTACAGGGGGCAATGAGCAGTTCTTC. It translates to CASSSSTGGNEQFF.

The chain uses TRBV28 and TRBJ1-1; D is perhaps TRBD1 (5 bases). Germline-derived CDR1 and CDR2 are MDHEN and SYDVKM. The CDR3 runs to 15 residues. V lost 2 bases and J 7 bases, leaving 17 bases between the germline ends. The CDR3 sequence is CASSLIRGTKREAFF. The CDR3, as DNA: TGTGCCAGCAGTTTAATTCGAGGGACTAAACGTGAAGCTTTCTTT. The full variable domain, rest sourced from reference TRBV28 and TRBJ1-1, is DVKVTQSSRYLVKRTGEKVFLECVQDMDHENMFWYRQDPGLGLRLIYFSYDVKMKEKGDIPEGYSVSREKKERFSLILESASTNQTSMYLCASSLIRGTKREAFFGQGTRLTVV.

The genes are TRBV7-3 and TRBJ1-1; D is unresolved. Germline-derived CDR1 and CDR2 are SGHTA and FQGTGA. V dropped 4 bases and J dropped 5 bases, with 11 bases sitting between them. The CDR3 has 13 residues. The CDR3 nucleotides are TGTGCCAGCAGCTCCTACGGAGGTACTGAAGCTTTCTTT. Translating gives CASSSYGGTEAFF. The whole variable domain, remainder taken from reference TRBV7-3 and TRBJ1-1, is GAGVSQTPSNKVTEKGKYVELRCDPISGHTALYWYRQSLGQGPEFLIYFQGTGAADDSGLPNDRFFAVRPEGSVSTLKIQRTERGDSAVYLCASSSYGGTEAFFGQGTRLTVV.

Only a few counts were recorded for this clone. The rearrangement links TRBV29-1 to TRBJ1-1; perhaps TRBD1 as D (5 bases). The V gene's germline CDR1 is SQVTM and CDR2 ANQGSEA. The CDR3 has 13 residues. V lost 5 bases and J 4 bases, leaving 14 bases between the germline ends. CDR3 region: CSVLPGPGTEAFF. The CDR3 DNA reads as TGCAGCGTTCTCCCAGGGCCTGGCACTGAAGCTTTCTTT.

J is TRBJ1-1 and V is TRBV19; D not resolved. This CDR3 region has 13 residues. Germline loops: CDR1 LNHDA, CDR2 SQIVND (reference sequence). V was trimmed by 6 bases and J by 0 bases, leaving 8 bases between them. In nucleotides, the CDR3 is TGTGCCAGTAGGCGCAGGTTGAACACTGAAGCTTTCTTT. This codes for CASRRRLNTEAFF.

The CDR3, as DNA: TGTGCCAGTAGTATATCAGCGGTTCCTTTTGATACGCAGTATTTT. Its protein product is CASSISAVPFDTQYF. V usage is TRBV19 and J usage is TRBJ2-3; D is possibly TRBD2 (5 bases). This CDR3 is 15 amino acids long. V shed 2 bases and J shed 6 bases, with 15 bases lying between them. CDR1 and CDR2 (germline): LNHDA, SQIVND (reference sequence).

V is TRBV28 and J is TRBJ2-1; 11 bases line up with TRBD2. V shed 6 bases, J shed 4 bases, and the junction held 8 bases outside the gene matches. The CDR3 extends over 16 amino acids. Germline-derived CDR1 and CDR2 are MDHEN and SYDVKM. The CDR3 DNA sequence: TGTGCCAGCAGGACCGTTGGGACTAGCGGTTACAATGAGCAGTTCTTC. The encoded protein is CASRTVGTSGYNEQFF.

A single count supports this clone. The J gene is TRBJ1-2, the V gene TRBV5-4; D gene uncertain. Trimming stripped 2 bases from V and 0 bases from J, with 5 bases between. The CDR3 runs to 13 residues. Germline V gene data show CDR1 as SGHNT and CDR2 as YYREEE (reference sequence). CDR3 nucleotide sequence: TGTGCCAGCAGCTTAAGAGCTAACTATGGCTACACCTTC. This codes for CASSLRANYGYTF.

The CDR3 nucleotides read TGCGCCAGCAGCCAAGAGGCGGTGACCGGAGAGACCCAGTACTTC. This gives the protein CASSQEAVTGETQYF. This sequence joins TRBV4-3 and TRBJ2-5; the D is unclear. Trimming took off 0 bases at V and 4 bases at J, with 12 bases between the two ends. Germline CDR1 LGHNA, CDR2 YSLEER. The CDR3 is 15 amino acids.

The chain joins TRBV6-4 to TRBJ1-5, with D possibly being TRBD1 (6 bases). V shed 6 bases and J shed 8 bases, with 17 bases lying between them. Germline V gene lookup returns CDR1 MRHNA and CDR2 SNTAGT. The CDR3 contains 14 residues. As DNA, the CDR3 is TGTGCCAGCAGCTCGGACAGCCGGTGCAAGCCCCAGCATTTT. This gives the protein CASSSDSRCKPQHF.

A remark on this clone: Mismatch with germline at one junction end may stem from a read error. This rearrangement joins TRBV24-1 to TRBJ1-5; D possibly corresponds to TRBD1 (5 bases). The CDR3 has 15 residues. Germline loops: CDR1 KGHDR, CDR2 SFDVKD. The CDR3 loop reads CSTRVQANSNQPQHF. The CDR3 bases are TGTTCCACCCGCGTACAGGCGAATAGCAATCAGCCCCAGCATTTT.

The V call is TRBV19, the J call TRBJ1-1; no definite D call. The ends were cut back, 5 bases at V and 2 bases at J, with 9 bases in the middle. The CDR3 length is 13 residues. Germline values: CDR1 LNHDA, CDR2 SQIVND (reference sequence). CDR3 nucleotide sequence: TGTGCCAGTAGTCCTACAGTAAACACTGAAGCTTTCTTT. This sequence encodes CASSPTVNTEAFF.

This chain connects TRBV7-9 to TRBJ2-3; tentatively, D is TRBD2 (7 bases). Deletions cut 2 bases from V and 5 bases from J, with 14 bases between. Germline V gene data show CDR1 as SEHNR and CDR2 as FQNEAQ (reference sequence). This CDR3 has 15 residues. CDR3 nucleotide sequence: TGTGCCAGCAGCTTACTGGGGGGGCCACAAGATACGCAGTATTTT. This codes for CASSLLGGPQDTQYF. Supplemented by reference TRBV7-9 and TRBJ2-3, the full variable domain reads DTGVSQNPRHKITKRGQNVTFRCDPISEHNRLYWYRQTLGQGPEFLTYFQNEAQLEKSRLLSDRFSAERPKGSFSTLEIQRTEQGDSAMYLCASSLLGGPQDTQYFGPGTRLTVL.

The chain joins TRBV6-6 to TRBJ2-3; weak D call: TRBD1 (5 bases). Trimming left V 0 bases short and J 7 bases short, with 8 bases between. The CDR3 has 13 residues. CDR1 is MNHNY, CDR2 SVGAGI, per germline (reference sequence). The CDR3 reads CASSYSRENTQYF. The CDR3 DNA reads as TGTGCCAGCAGTTACTCCAGGGAAAATACGCAGTATTTT.